The 20 T cell receptor beta chains given below trace back to one sample, sequenced in a study of shared clonotypes between healthy human individuals (TCRdb year 2020). Libraries were built with the immunoSEQ multiplex PCR assay. The table was pulled from immuneACCESS by TCRdb, which kept in-frame rearrangements only. Such tables lose some clones; where checked, under half of the loss comes from unresolved V genes, and the rest has no known cause. The sample yields around 2,000,000 clones; over 85% were counted once. More than 0.1% of the sample lies in the top ten. The sequencing sample was made of naive CD4+ T cells sorted from blood. Reading the label with the study, this specimen's cell subset or site is: CD45RA+ positively selected. The receptors were gathered from a man younger than 30 in good health.

As regards this clone: A much more abundant neighbour one base away suggests this may be a read error. The CDR3 DNA reads as TGTGCCAGCAGTGTTACAGGGACCTACGAGCAGTGCTTC. It yields the protein CASSVTGTYEQCF. The chain has TRBV25-1 and TRBJ2-7; the D gene is possibly TRBD1 (6 bases). Germline CDR1 MGHDK, CDR2 SYGVNS. The length of the CDR3 is 13 residues.

The rearrangement joins TRBV11-2 to TRBJ2-1; 8 nucleotides match TRBD2. Losses at the gene ends were 3 bases for V and 7 bases for J; bases not matched to a gene: 11. This CDR3 contains 16 residues. CDR1 SGHAT and CDR2 FQNNGV come from the germline V gene. The CDR3 is CASSFTAGAFKNEQFF. The CDR3 DNA sequence: TGTGCCAGCAGCTTCACAGCGGGGGCCTTTAAAAATGAGCAGTTCTTC.

About this clone itself: Distinct nucleotide sequences in the sample also encode this CDR3. This sequence joins TRBV6-6 and TRBJ1-5, with no clear D. The length of the CDR3 is 14 residues. Germline CDR1 is MNHNY and CDR2 is SVGAGI (reference sequence). V lost 2 bases to trimming and J lost 1 base, with 6 bases between them. This chain's CDR3 is CASSYGQSNQPQHF. The CDR3 bases are TGTGCCAGCAGTTACGGGCAGAGCAATCAGCCCCAGCATTTT.

CDR3 in amino acids: CASTPRGGDSPLHF. CDR3 coding DNA: TGTGCCAGCACCCCAAGAGGAGGGGATTCACCCCTCCACTTT. The chain recombines TRBV6-6 with TRBJ1-6, with D tentatively TRBD1 (5 bases). The CDR3 is made up of 14 amino acids. Germline loops: CDR1 MNHNY, CDR2 SVGAGI (reference sequence). The V and J ends lost 7 bases and 8 bases respectively, with 15 bases between them.

This chain uses TRBV28 with TRBJ2-1, with 8 bases identical to TRBD2. V gave up 7 bases and J gave up 4 bases; unmatched junction bases: 9. The CDR3 loop spans 15 amino acids. Germline lookup yields CDR1 MDHEN and CDR2 SYDVKM. The CDR3 here is CASTSGGAAYNEQFF. The CDR3 DNA reads TGTGCCAGCACCTCCGGGGGGGCAGCGTACAATGAGCAGTTCTTC. The full variable domain, rest sourced from reference TRBV28 and TRBJ2-1, is DVKVTQSSRYLVKRTGEKVFLECVQDMDHENMFWYRQDPGLGLRLIYFSYDVKMKEKGDIPEGYSVSREKKERFSLILESASTNQTSMYLCASTSGGAAYNEQFFGPGTRLTVL.

The chain has TRBV5-4 and TRBJ1-2; D is ambiguous. The CDR3 contains 13 residues. Trimming shortened V by 1 base and J by 8 bases, and 12 bases separated the two germline ends. CDR1 is SGHNT, CDR2 YYREEE, per germline (reference sequence). The CDR3 bases are TGTGCCAGCAGCTTGCAAGGGCCGGGAGGCTACACCTTC. Amino acids: CASSLQGPGGYTF.

The chain has TRBV29-1 and TRBJ2-1; 12 positions agree with TRBD1. The CDR3 totals 19 residues. Trimming took 1 base from V and 1 from J; bases not matched to a gene: 11. Germline CDR1 reads SQVTM; CDR2 reads ANQGSEA. DNA of the CDR3: TGCAGCGTTGAAGGGGAGGGACAGGGGGCGCTTAGGTCCTACAATGAGCAGTTCTTC. It specifies CSVEGEGQGALRSYNEQFF.

The chain carries TRBV30 and TRBJ1-3, with unresolved D. The V gene's germline CDR1 is GTSNPN and CDR2 SVGIG (reference sequence). With 5 bases removed from V and 4 bases from J, the gap between germline ends came to 12 bases. This CDR3 comprises 13 residues. CDR3 protein: CAWAVSLGNTIYF. DNA for the CDR3: TGTGCCTGGGCCGTGTCCCTCGGAAACACCATATATTTT.

The chain links TRBV5-1 to TRBJ2-1, with a possible D match to TRBD2 (6 bases). In germline, CDR1 is SGHRS, CDR2 YFSETQ. The CDR3 has 16 residues. V was shortened by 3 bases and J by 10 bases, with 23 bases between the two germline ends. The CDR3 reads CASSSQPGLPMREQFF. In nucleotides, the CDR3 is TGCGCCAGCAGCTCTCAACCGGGACTCCCTATGAGGGAGCAGTTCTTC.

This chain connects TRBV7-2 to TRBJ2-3; 7 bases fit TRBD2. Germline V lookup: CDR1 SGHTA, CDR2 FQGNSA. The CDR3 sequence is 15 residues long. Trimming at V came to 1 base and at J to 5 bases, leaving 6 bases not matched to a gene. The CDR3 spells CASSLGGGGGDTQYF. For the CDR3, the DNA is TGTGCCAGCAGCTTAGGTGGCGGGGGAGGAGATACGCAGTATTTT.

V and J are TRBV30 and TRBJ1-1; D might be TRBD1 (5 bases). From germline, CDR1 is GTSNPN and CDR2 SVGIG (reference sequence). The germline V and J ends were trimmed by 4 bases and 6 bases, with 15 bases remaining between them. The CDR3 length is 13 residues. The CDR3 spells CAWIGPETAEAFF. The CDR3 nucleotides are TGTGCCTGGATAGGCCCCGAGACAGCTGAAGCTTTCTTT.

The J gene is TRBJ1-1, the V gene TRBV30, with D unresolved. This CDR3 is 13 amino acids long. V lost 0 bases to trimming and J lost 3 bases, with 8 bases between them. Germline V gives CDR1 GTSNPN, CDR2 SVGIG (reference sequence). The CDR3 is CAWSVRKDTEAFF. CDR3 sequence (DNA): TGTGCCTGGAGTGTACGAAAAGACACTGAAGCTTTCTTT.

V gene TRBV5-1 combines with J gene TRBJ1-4; 10 nucleotides match TRBD1. The length of the CDR3 is 14 residues. From germline, CDR1 is SGHRS and CDR2 YFSETQ. V dropped 2 bases and J dropped 8; count of bases not matched to a gene: 3. CDR3 sequence (DNA): TGCGCCAGCAGCTTTGGGACAGGGGACGAAAAACTGTTTTTT. This codes for CASSFGTGDEKLFF.

Comment on this clone: This specimen includes other DNA sequences encoding the same CDR3. V gene TRBV7-9 combines with J gene TRBJ1-3; D is unresolved. V was cut by 3 bases and J by 3 bases, with 3 bases left in between. The CDR3 sequence is 12 residues long. In germline, CDR1 is SEHNR, CDR2 FQNEAQ (reference sequence). This CDR3 reads CASSFSGNTIYF. The CDR3 DNA is TGTGCCAGCAGCTTTAGTGGAAACACCATATATTTT.

A word on this clone: Other DNA sequences in the same sample also yield this CDR3. This rearrangement joins TRBV7-9 to TRBJ2-1, with D perhaps TRBD2 (5 bases). The CDR3 totals 15 residues. Trimming shortened V by 0 bases and J by 2 bases, and 8 bases separated the two germline ends. Germline assignment: CDR1 SEHNR and CDR2 FQNEAQ (reference sequence). CDR3 sequence reads: CASSLASGAYNEQFF. The CDR3, as DNA: TGTGCCAGCAGCTTAGCCAGCGGCGCCTACAATGAGCAGTTCTTC.

On this clone: The sample has other DNA sequences that encode this CDR3 too. CDR3 DNA sequence: TGTGCCAGCAGCCGAGGTGGCACCTACGAGCAGTACTTC. Its translation is CASSRGGTYEQYF. V and J are TRBV25-1 and TRBJ2-7; D gene uncertain. Trimming cost V 6 bases and J 2 bases, with 11 bases left between them. The CDR3 spans 13 residues. Germline CDR1 MGHDK, CDR2 SYGVNS.

The chain combines TRBV9 with TRBJ1-1; D is unclear. The CDR3 is 15 residues long. Deletions cut 0 bases from V and 1 base from J, with 10 bases between. The germline V gene encodes CDR1 SGDLS and CDR2 YYNGEE. The CDR3 here is CASSVELGQNTEAFF. The CDR3 region has the DNA TGTGCCAGCAGCGTAGAACTAGGGCAGAACACTGAAGCTTTCTTT.

V gene TRBV12-5 combines with J gene TRBJ2-5; 8 bases are a match to TRBD1. Unmatched junction bases numbered 7, after V lost 3 bases and J lost 4 bases. This CDR3 region has 15 residues. Germline V CDR1 and CDR2: LGHNT, FRNRAP. In DNA form, the CDR3 reads TGTGCTAGTGGTTTCGCCAGGGGGACAGGAGAGACCCAGTACTTC. Translated, it gives CASGFARGTGETQYF.

The table lists this clone with a count of one. The chain joins TRBV4-1 to TRBJ1-4; D is perhaps TRBD1 (5 bases). The CDR3 is 16 amino acids. Germline V lookup: CDR1 MGHRA, CDR2 YSYEKL. Between the trimmed V and J ends, which lost 3 bases and 6 bases, there was a span of 17 bases. CDR3 bases: TGCGCCAGCAGCCACGATTCCGGGACCAGGGATGAAAAACTGTTTTTT. Translated, it gives CASSHDSGTRDEKLFF.

The genes are TRBV5-1 and TRBJ2-3; a possible D gene is TRBD2 (5 bases). CDR1 and CDR2 from the germline V gene are SGHRS and YFSETQ. The CDR3 runs to 15 residues. Trimming removed 3 bases from V and 2 bases from J, with 13 bases in between. The DNA for the CDR3 is TGCGCCAGCAGCTCCCCTACGGGGTCCACAGATACGCAGTATTTT. Its protein product is CASSSPTGSTDTQYF.